Below, 17 T cell receptor beta chains from the same sample are listed, as sequenced in a study of siplizumab effects on memory and regulatory T cells. Assay: immunoSEQ multiplex PCR; the TCRdb copy retains only in-frame clones and omits some. The sample has around 110,000 clones; approximately 94% are singletons. Sequenced input: non-Treg CD4+ T cells sorted from blood. These receptors all stem from a human donor in good health.

The chain is built from TRBV5-1 and TRBJ1-6; D gene uncertain. V was clipped by 4 bases and J by 1 base, with 12 bases between them. The CDR3 length is 16 residues. Germline V CDR1 and CDR2: SGHRS, YFSETQ. Written as DNA, the CDR3 is TGCGCCAGCAGCGAGGACCCCTTTTCCTATAATTCACCCCTCCACTTT. It codes for CASSEDPFSYNSPLHF.

The chain links TRBV5-1 to TRBJ1-1, with a possible D match to TRBD1 (5 bases). CDR3 size: 18 residues. Per the germline V gene, CDR1 is SGHRS and CDR2 is YFSETQ. Trimming pared 0 bases from V and 5 bases from J, leaving 23 bases between. The chain's CDR3 is CASSLGLMAGTIRTEAFF. Here the CDR3 DNA reads TGCGCCAGCAGCTTGGGATTAATGGCAGGGACTATACGGACTGAAGCTTTCTTT.

CDR3 nucleotides: TGCGCCAGCAGCTTGGTCCCGGATTCCTACGAGCAGTACTTC. This encodes CASSLVPDSYEQYF. The chain combines TRBV5-1 with TRBJ2-7; no clear D. The ends were cut back, 0 bases at V and 1 base at J, with 8 bases in the middle. This CDR3 contains 14 residues. Germline CDR1 SGHRS, CDR2 YFSETQ. The variable domain in full, with the rest retrieved from reference TRBV5-1 and TRBJ2-7, is KAGVTQTPRYLIKTRGQQVTLSCSPISGHRSVSWYQQTPGQGLQFLFEYFSETQRNKGNFPGRFSGRQFSNSRSEMNVSTLELGDSALYLCASSLVPDSYEQYFGPGTRLTVT.

J is TRBJ1-5 and V is TRBV6-6; the D is unclear. Germline loops: CDR1 MNHNY, CDR2 SVGAGI (reference sequence). Trimming stripped 6 bases from V and 3 bases from J, with 9 bases between. This CDR3 contains 13 residues. Here the CDR3 DNA reads TGTGCCAGCAGCCTCTATCTCAATCAGCCCCAGCATTTT. As protein: CASSLYLNQPQHF.

This chain joins TRBV7-9 and TRBJ2-5; 7 positions agree with TRBD2. Germline loops: CDR1 SEHNR, CDR2 FQNEAQ (reference sequence). The CDR3 totals 11 residues. J was trimmed by 9 bases and V by 5 bases; bases with no gene match: 3. CDR3 amino acids: CASSGGGAQYF. The CDR3 region has the DNA TGTGCCAGCAGCGGCGGGGGAGCCCAGTACTTC.

The V gene is TRBV9, the J gene TRBJ2-3, with 8 positions matching TRBD2. CDR1 and CDR2 from the germline V gene are SGDLS and YYNGEE. V lost 4 bases and J lost 0; bases outside the gene matches: 7. The CDR3 loop spans 16 amino acids. The CDR3 coding sequence is TGTGCCAGCAGCTTTAGTACTAGCGGAAGCACAGATACGCAGTATTTT. Protein sequence: CASSFSTSGSTDTQYF.

V usage is TRBV6-1 and J usage is TRBJ1-1; D is possibly TRBD1 (6 bases). V shed 4 bases and J shed 1 base, with 10 bases lying between them. Germline CDR1 and CDR2: MNHNS and SASEGT. The length of the CDR3 is 14 residues. DNA of the CDR3: TGTGCCAGCAGTGGCCTGGGGGCGAACACTGAAGCTTTCTTT. Its protein product is CASSGLGANTEAFF.

The rearrangement joins TRBV28 to TRBJ1-5; D might be TRBD1 (5 bases). The CDR3 sequence is 13 residues long. V was trimmed by 11 bases and J by 1 base, leaving 12 bases between them. The germline CDR1 and CDR2 sequences are MDHEN and SYDVKM. The CDR3 loop reads CAGAGGSNQPQHF. The CDR3 nucleotides read TGTGCCGGGGCGGGGGGGAGCAATCAGCCCCAGCATTTT.

As DNA, the CDR3 is TGTGCCAGCCGGATGGGGGCCGGCGGAACTAATGAAAAACTGTTTTTT. Protein sequence: CASRMGAGGTNEKLFF. The chain links TRBV7-9 to TRBJ1-4, with TRBD1 as a possible D gene (6 bases). Germline V gene lookup returns CDR1 SEHNR and CDR2 FQNEAQ (reference sequence). V was shortened by 8 bases and J by 1 base, with 17 bases between the two germline ends. The CDR3 runs 16 residues.

The V and J genes are TRBV5-4 and TRBJ1-3; the D gene is possibly TRBD1 (6 bases). The germline V gene has CDR1 SGHNT and CDR2 YYREEE (reference sequence). The CDR3 is made up of 14 amino acids. Trimming pared 4 bases from V and 4 bases from J, leaving 12 bases between. The CDR3 sequence is CASSVQGSGNTIYF. CDR3 DNA sequence: TGTGCCAGCAGCGTTCAGGGGTCCGGAAACACCATATATTTT. Supplemented by reference TRBV5-4 and TRBJ1-3, the full variable domain reads ETGVTQSPTHLIKTRGQQVTLRCSSQSGHNTVSWYQQALGQGPQFIFQYYREEENGRGNFPPRFSGLQFPNYSSELNVNALELDDSALYLCASSVQGSGNTIYFGEGSWLTVV.

V usage is TRBV6-5 and J usage is TRBJ1-5, with 7 bases lining up with TRBD1. CDR3 length: 15 residues. CDR1 MNHEY and CDR2 SVGAGI come from the germline V gene. Trimming at V came to 2 bases and at J to 3 bases, leaving 4 bases not matched to a gene. This CDR3 reads CASSYGGQNNQPQHF. The CDR3, as DNA: TGTGCCAGCAGTTACGGGGGACAGAACAATCAGCCCCAGCATTTT.

The chain has TRBV29-1 and TRBJ2-3, with no clear D. V was clipped by 0 bases and J by 3 bases, with 4 bases between them. This CDR3 contains 12 residues. Germline V gives CDR1 SQVTM, CDR2 ANQGSEA. The CDR3 nucleotides read TGCAGCGTTGAAGAGGTGACAGATACGCAGTATTTT. Amino acids: CSVEEVTDTQYF.

The chain has TRBV6-5 and TRBJ1-4, with D hard to call. V was pared by 3 bases and J by 8 bases, with 4 bases between. Germline V gives CDR1 MNHEY, CDR2 SVGAGI. The CDR3 length is 11 residues. The CDR3 protein is CASSYQEKLFF. Here the CDR3 DNA reads TGTGCCAGCAGTTATCAGGAAAAACTGTTTTTT.

The CDR3 sequence is CASSPRGVNTEAFF. The CDR3 nucleotides read TGTGCCAGCTCACCACGGGGGGTGAACACTGAAGCTTTCTTT. This chain connects TRBV18 to TRBJ1-1; D is perhaps TRBD1 (5 bases). The germline V gene has CDR1 KGHSH and CDR2 LQKENI. Trimming cost V 1 base and J 0 bases, with 6 bases left between them. CDR3 size: 14 residues.

V is TRBV28 and J is TRBJ1-5, with D maybe TRBD1 (5 bases). CDR3 length: 14 amino acids. The germline gives CDR1 MDHEN, CDR2 SYDVKM. The V and J ends lost 6 bases and 7 bases respectively, with 16 bases between them. CDR3 sequence (DNA): TGTGCCAGCAGAACACAGGTTATCGGGCAGCCCCAGCATTTT. It specifies CASRTQVIGQPQHF.

This rearrangement joins TRBV6-5 to TRBJ1-5; no clear D gene. Germline-derived CDR1 and CDR2 are MNHEY and SVGAGI. Trimming shortened V by 6 bases and J by 5 bases, and 11 bases separated the two germline ends. This CDR3 is built from 13 residues. This chain's CDR3 is CASRPSRDQPQHF. The CDR3 DNA follows: TGTGCCAGCAGACCATCCAGAGATCAGCCCCAGCATTTT.

Written as DNA, the CDR3 is TGTGCCAGCAGACCTCTAGCGGGGGAAACTTACGAGCAGTACTTC. Translation gives CASRPLAGETYEQYF. This chain links TRBV28 with TRBJ2-7; TRBD2 agrees at 10 bases. V lost 6 bases to trimming and J lost 4 bases; unmatched junction nucleotides: 9. The germline V gene has CDR1 MDHEN and CDR2 SYDVKM. This CDR3 is 15 amino acids long.